This is a list of T cell receptor beta chains from one sample in a study of T cells in Graves' hyperthyroidism and ophthalmopathy. One entry per CDR3 protein results from TCRdb running MiXCR on the multiplex PCR reads. The table has hundreds of thousands of distinct CDR3 sequences, 15% to 20% seen once. The sequenced sample was blood. The receptors derive from a man aged 35 to 55 with Graves' ophthalmopathy. Each CDR3 is given with its conserved first and last residue. The order of the fields is V gene, clone size, CDR3 length, D gene, J gene, CDR3 DNA, CDR3 protein. D genes are given only for firm matches. The size field is filled for only some rows; it gives once, few, many or a size class.

V gene: TRBV6-4
clone size: -
CDR3 length: 13
D gene: -
J gene: TRBJ2-1
CDR3 DNA: TGTGCCAGCAGTGTCGGGCAGCTCGGGGAGCAGTTCTTC
CDR3 protein: CASSVGQLGEQFF

V gene: TRBV27
clone size: many
CDR3 length: 16
D gene: TRBD2
J gene: TRBJ2-2
CDR3 DNA: TGTGCCAGCAGCTCGTGGCGGGAGGGTAACACCGGGGAGCTGTTTTTT
CDR3 protein: CASSSWREGNTGELFF

V gene: TRBV5-4
clone size: few
CDR3 length: 14
D gene: -
J gene: TRBJ1-1
CDR3 DNA: TGTGCCAGCAGCTTACAGAAAATGAACACTGAAGCTTTCTTT
CDR3 protein: CASSLQKMNTEAFF

V gene: TRBV6-2/TRBV6-3
clone size: many
CDR3 length: 14
D gene: -
J gene: TRBJ1-2
CDR3 DNA: TGTGCCAGCAGTCCGCTGGGGAACCGATATGAGTACACCTTC
CDR3 protein: CASSPLGNRYEYTF

V gene: TRBV7-9
clone size: -
CDR3 length: 12
D gene: -
J gene: TRBJ2-3
CDR3 DNA: TGTGCCAGCACTGGGCCGCCAGATACGCAGTATTTT
CDR3 protein: CASTGPPDTQYF

V gene: TRBV5-1
clone size: few
CDR3 length: 17
D gene: -
J gene: TRBJ2-1
CDR3 DNA: TGCGCCAGCAGCTTGGTAAGGGGCTTGAGCTCCTACAATGAGCAGTTCTTC
CDR3 protein: CASSLVRGLSSYNEQFF

V gene: TRBV19
clone size: -
CDR3 length: 15
D gene: -
J gene: TRBJ2-3
CDR3 DNA: TGTGCCAGTAGTATAGACACCTTGGGGGGAGATACGCAGTATTTT
CDR3 protein: CASSIDTLGGDTQYF

V gene: TRBV7-3
clone size: many
CDR3 length: 15
D gene: -
J gene: TRBJ2-2
CDR3 DNA: TGTGCCAGCAGCTTATCCCCGGGGAACACCGGGGAGCTGTTTTTT
CDR3 protein: CASSLSPGNTGELFF

V gene: TRBV28
clone size: many
CDR3 length: 14
D gene: -
J gene: TRBJ2-4
CDR3 DNA: TGTGCCAGCAGTTTCCAGGGGCCCAAAGCCATTCAGTACTTC
CDR3 protein: CASSFQGPKAIQYF

V gene: TRBV20-1
clone size: -
CDR3 length: 11
D gene: -
J gene: TRBJ2-5
CDR3 DNA: TGCAGTGCTAAGGCTCTGGAGACCCAGTACTTC
CDR3 protein: CSAKALETQYF

V gene: TRBV5-1
clone size: many
CDR3 length: 15
D gene: TRBD1
J gene: TRBJ2-1
CDR3 DNA: TGCGCCAGCAGCCTACCGGGACAGGGGGCGAATGAGCAGTTCTTC
CDR3 protein: CASSLPGQGANEQFF

V gene: TRBV10-3
clone size: -
CDR3 length: 14
D gene: TRBD1
J gene: TRBJ1-2
CDR3 DNA: TGTGCCATCAGTGATGACAGGGGAGGATATGGCTACACCTTC
CDR3 protein: CAISDDRGGYGYTF

V gene: TRBV12-3/TRBV12-4
clone size: many
CDR3 length: 14
D gene: -
J gene: TRBJ1-1
CDR3 DNA: TGTGCCAGCAGTTTCAGAGTAAGGGACACTGAAGCTTTCTTT
CDR3 protein: CASSFRVRDTEAFF

V gene: TRBV20-1
clone size: many
CDR3 length: 19
D gene: TRBD2
J gene: TRBJ2-1
CDR3 DNA: TGCAGTGCTAGAGATTCCACTAGCGGGGGGTTCAGCTCCTACAATGAGCAGTTCTTC
CDR3 protein: CSARDSTSGGFSSYNEQFF

V gene: TRBV3-1
clone size: many
CDR3 length: 15
D gene: TRBD1
J gene: TRBJ1-1
CDR3 DNA: TGTGCCAGCAGCCACTTACAGGGGTTGAACACTGAAGCTTTCTTT
CDR3 protein: CASSHLQGLNTEAFF

V gene: TRBV12-3/TRBV12-4
clone size: -
CDR3 length: 20
D gene: TRBD2
J gene: TRBJ2-5
CDR3 DNA: TGTGCCAGCAGTTTGCAGGGCTGGACTAGCGCCGTACCCAAACAAGAGACCCAGTACTTC
CDR3 protein: CASSLQGWTSAVPKQETQYF

V gene: TRBV2
clone size: -
CDR3 length: 14
D gene: -
J gene: TRBJ2-5
CDR3 DNA: TGTGCCAGCATGGGGTTCGCCGCTGGAGAGACCCAGTACTTC
CDR3 protein: CASMGFAAGETQYF

V gene: TRBV20-1
clone size: -
CDR3 length: 13
D gene: -
J gene: TRBJ1-2
CDR3 DNA: TGCAGTGCTAGTGCACGAGGGACGGATGGCTACACCTTC
CDR3 protein: CSASARGTDGYTF

V gene: TRBV2
clone size: many
CDR3 length: 13
D gene: -
J gene: TRBJ2-1
CDR3 DNA: TGTGCCAGTAACCGAGACAGACACAATGAGCAGTTCTTC
CDR3 protein: CASNRDRHNEQFF

V gene: TRBV7-6
clone size: few
CDR3 length: 13
D gene: -
J gene: TRBJ2-5
CDR3 DNA: TGTGCCAGCAGCTCGGACTTTGGAGGGACCCAGTACTTC
CDR3 protein: CASSSDFGGTQYF

V gene: TRBV12-3/TRBV12-4
clone size: many
CDR3 length: 14
D gene: -
J gene: TRBJ1-1
CDR3 DNA: TGTGCCAGCAGTTACACCTTTGGGAGCACTGAAGCTTTCTTT
CDR3 protein: CASSYTFGSTEAFF

V gene: TRBV28
clone size: few
CDR3 length: 14
D gene: TRBD1
J gene: TRBJ1-2
CDR3 DNA: TGTGCCAGCAGTTCCGGGACAGGGGTGTATGGCTACACCTTC
CDR3 protein: CASSSGTGVYGYTF

V gene: TRBV7-3
clone size: -
CDR3 length: 14
D gene: -
J gene: TRBJ1-1
CDR3 DNA: TGTGCCAGCAGCTTAAACGGAGGGAACACTGAAGCTTTCTTT
CDR3 protein: CASSLNGGNTEAFF

V gene: TRBV2
clone size: once
CDR3 length: 13
D gene: TRBD2
J gene: TRBJ2-7
CDR3 DNA: TGTGCCAGCCAGGAGCAGCGGGAGGGTGAGCAGTACTTC
CDR3 protein: CASQEQREGEQYF

V gene: TRBV27
clone size: few
CDR3 length: 14
D gene: TRBD1
J gene: TRBJ1-6
CDR3 DNA: TGTGCCAGCAGTTATGGACAGGGGAGATCACCCCTCCACTTT
CDR3 protein: CASSYGQGRSPLHF

V gene: TRBV19
clone size: few
CDR3 length: 12
D gene: -
J gene: TRBJ1-2
CDR3 DNA: TGTGCCAGTAGTATCGGTGTGGGTGGCTACACCTTC
CDR3 protein: CASSIGVGGYTF

V gene: TRBV6-1
clone size: few
CDR3 length: 20
D gene: TRBD1
J gene: TRBJ2-7
CDR3 DNA: TGTGCCAGCAGAGACCTGATATCCCGGGACAGGGGTTATATCTCCTACGAGCAGTACTTC
CDR3 protein: CASRDLISRDRGYISYEQYF

V gene: TRBV6-2/TRBV6-3
clone size: -
CDR3 length: 15
D gene: TRBD1
J gene: TRBJ2-3
CDR3 DNA: TGTGCCAGCAGTACGACCGGGACAGCCACAGATACGCAGTATTTT
CDR3 protein: CASSTTGTATDTQYF

V gene: TRBV5-1
clone size: -
CDR3 length: 15
D gene: -
J gene: TRBJ1-1
CDR3 DNA: TGCGCCAGCGCTCGGGGCAGTTCCCTGAGCACTGAAGCTTTCTTT
CDR3 protein: CASARGSSLSTEAFF

V gene: TRBV5-1
clone size: few
CDR3 length: 14
D gene: -
J gene: TRBJ1-2
CDR3 DNA: TGCGCCAGCAGCTTAAACGGGGGTAGCTATGGCTACACCTTC
CDR3 protein: CASSLNGGSYGYTF

V gene: TRBV18
clone size: many
CDR3 length: 17
D gene: -
J gene: TRBJ2-2
CDR3 DNA: TGTGCCAGCTCACCAAGCTACAGGGATATTAACACCGGGGAGCTGTTTTTT
CDR3 protein: CASSPSYRDINTGELFF

V gene: TRBV5-1
clone size: -
CDR3 length: 13
D gene: -
J gene: TRBJ2-7
CDR3 DNA: TGCGCCAGCAGCCCGGACGGTACCTACGAGCAGTACTTC
CDR3 protein: CASSPDGTYEQYF

V gene: TRBV19
clone size: -
CDR3 length: 15
D gene: -
J gene: TRBJ2-7
CDR3 DNA: TGTGCCAGTAGTATAGGTTCAGAAGGTTCCTACGAGCAGTACTTC
CDR3 protein: CASSIGSEGSYEQYF

V gene: TRBV18
clone size: -
CDR3 length: 16
D gene: -
J gene: TRBJ1-3
CDR3 DNA: TGTGCCAGCTCACCACCGGGCAGGAGGTCTGGAAACACCATATATTTT
CDR3 protein: CASSPPGRRSGNTIYF

V gene: TRBV10-3
clone size: -
CDR3 length: 16
D gene: TRBD2
J gene: TRBJ2-2
CDR3 DNA: TGTGCCATCAGCCCCACTAGCGGGAGTTCTACCGGGGAGCTGTTTTTT
CDR3 protein: CAISPTSGSSTGELFF

V gene: TRBV7-2
clone size: many
CDR3 length: 15
D gene: -
J gene: TRBJ2-3
CDR3 DNA: TGTGCCAGCAGCTTAGGACTTTCTATTACAGATACGCAGTATTTT
CDR3 protein: CASSLGLSITDTQYF

V gene: TRBV6-2/TRBV6-3
clone size: -
CDR3 length: 16
D gene: -
J gene: TRBJ2-3
CDR3 DNA: TGTGCCAGCAGTTACCTGGGGGCACCGAGCACAGATACGCAGTATTTT
CDR3 protein: CASSYLGAPSTDTQYF

V gene: TRBV20-1
clone size: few
CDR3 length: 16
D gene: TRBD1
J gene: TRBJ2-2
CDR3 DNA: TGCAGTGCTCCTAAACAGGGGTTTTGGAACACCGGGGAGCTGTTTTTT
CDR3 protein: CSAPKQGFWNTGELFF